A selection of T cell receptor beta chains follows, all from one sample in a study of T cell responses to AZD1222 COVID-19 vaccine. Only in-frame clones appear in the TCRdb table, and some are missing; sequencing was by immunoSEQ multiplex PCR. The sample contains about 130,000 clones, around 92% of which appear only once. The sequences come from peripheral blood, collected on day 0 of AZD1222 vaccination. The receptors shown here come from an adult in good health. The CDR3 runs from the conserved cysteine through the conserved F or W. D genes are given only for firm matches. Size is stated for part of the rows, as once, few or many counts, or as a class when the clone is expanded.

j_gene	abundance	len	d_gene	v_gene	CDR3aa	CDR3nt
TRBJ2-1	NA	14	NA	TRBV6-5	CASSGPSRVDEQFF	TGTGCCAGCAGCGGACCCTCTAGGGTGGATGAGCAGTTCTTC
TRBJ2-1	NA	16	NA	TRBV4-3	CASSQSPGGPNNEQFF	TGCGCCAGCAGCCAATCCCCGGGCGGCCCTAACAATGAGCAGTTCTTC
TRBJ2-5	NA	16	NA	TRBV4-3	CASSQDRTGGGETQYF	TGCGCCAGCAGCCAAGATCGTACAGGGGGGGGAGAGACCCAGTACTTC
TRBJ1-1	NA	15	TRBD1	TRBV5-4	CASSLVDRANTEAFF	TGTGCCAGCAGCTTGGTAGACAGGGCAAACACTGAAGCTTTCTTT
TRBJ2-1	NA	10	NA	TRBV29-1	CSVVYEEQFF	TGCAGCGTTGTGTACGAGGAGCAGTTCTTC
TRBJ2-7	NA	12	TRBD2	TRBV12-3/TRBV12-4	CASSLGLAGQYF	TGTGCCAGCAGCCTGGGACTAGCGGGGCAGTACTTC
TRBJ2-1	NA	17	NA	TRBV28	CASSLSPADSSYNEQFF	TGTGCCAGCAGTTTATCGCCGGCCGACAGCTCCTACAATGAGCAGTTCTTC
TRBJ1-1	NA	13	TRBD1	TRBV6-5	CASTGQVGWEAFF	TGTGCCAGCACCGGACAGGTTGGTTGGGAAGCTTTCTTT
TRBJ2-7	NA	15	TRBD2	TRBV29-1	CSVTPGTSGSHEQYF	TGCAGCGTTACTCCTGGGACTAGCGGGAGCCACGAGCAGTACTTC
TRBJ1-6	NA	16	NA	TRBV10-3	CAISSPSGGSNSPLHF	TGTGCCATCAGTTCCCCCTCGGGGGGCAGTAATTCACCCCTCCACTTT
TRBJ1-5	NA	13	NA	TRBV12-3/TRBV12-4	CASRLYSNQPQHF	TGTGCCAGCAGGCTCTATAGCAATCAGCCCCAGCATTTT
TRBJ1-1	few	16	NA	TRBV7-9	CASSPSGTGAYTEAFF	TGTGCCAGCAGCCCCTCCGGAACAGGAGCGTACACTGAAGCTTTCTTT
TRBJ2-1	NA	13	NA	TRBV11-3	CASSLAEFNEQFF	TGTGCCAGCAGCTTAGCGGAGTTCAATGAGCAGTTCTTC
TRBJ1-1	NA	13	NA	TRBV5-1	CASSRDGSSEAFF	TGCGCCAGCAGCCGGGACGGCTCCTCTGAAGCTTTCTTT
TRBJ2-1	NA	16	NA	TRBV18	CASSQSGVSSYNEQFF	TGTGCCAGCTCACAGAGCGGAGTAAGCTCCTACAATGAGCAGTTCTTC
TRBJ1-5	NA	9	NA	TRBV29-1	CSAKVAQHF	TGCAGCGCCAAGGTCGCCCAGCATTTT
TRBJ2-5	once	14	TRBD2	TRBV27	CASRQLATQETQYF	TGTGCCAGCCGGCAACTAGCGACACAGGAGACCCAGTACTTC
TRBJ1-1	NA	12	NA	TRBV4-3	CASSQGRSEAFF	TGCGCCAGCAGCCAAGGTCGGAGTGAAGCTTTCTTT
TRBJ1-2	NA	14	NA	TRBV24-1	CATSDIQKNYGYTF	TGTGCCACCAGTGATATACAAAAGAACTATGGCTACACCTTC
TRBJ2-7	NA	13	NA	TRBV10-3	CAISGDGSYEQYF	TGTGCCATCAGTGGAGACGGTTCCTACGAGCAGTACTTC
TRBJ2-7	NA	15	NA	TRBV4-1	CASSQGEQSSYEQYF	TGCGCCAGCAGCCAAGGAGAACAGAGCTCCTACGAGCAGTACTTC
TRBJ2-1	NA	16	NA	TRBV18	CASSPEALSSYNEQFF	TGTGCCAGCTCACCAGAGGCCCTAAGCTCCTACAATGAGCAGTTCTTC